This T cell receptor (beta chain) was sequenced during a study of blood T cell repertoires in COVID-19. Study-wide background: Some COVID-19 samples were acute and others convalescent; all came from the United States, Italy and Spain. In each case, the material was cDNA or gDNA derived from T cells, B-cell-depleted T cells, or PBMCs.

Per the original methods: Researchers report that nucleated cell counts were estimated from reference gene primer amplification. Sequencing was performed with immunoSEQ multiplex PCR; in TCRdb, only in-frame clones are kept and a portion is missing. V, J and clone size are those of that table, while D and trimming were read from the DNA. Of around 130,000 clones in the sample, about 76% are singletons; the top ten hold over 15%. V dropped 5 bases and J dropped 4; count of bases not matched to a gene: 8. This CDR3 has 15 residues. CDR1 and CDR2 (germline): SGHAT, FQNNGV. Sequencing input: peripheral blood. The chain carries TRBV11-2 and TRBJ2-1, with 7 bases aligning to TRBD1. This TCR derives from a man at least 80 years old with acute or convalescent COVID-19. The DNA of the CDR3 is TGTGCCAGCAGCAAGGCGGACAGGAGGTACAATGAGCAGTTCTTC. It codes for CASSKADRRYNEQFF.